This TCR beta chain stems from a study of regulatory T cells in long-lasting Graves disease. Time point of the sample: newly diagnosed GD, antithyroid drugs for less than 3 months. PBMC-derived RNA was used for the TCR library. Arm-PCR of CDR3 regions and iRepertoire HTBI primers were the basis on which TCR beta libraries were built. Using its own MiXCR run on the multiplex PCR reads, TCRdb lists one record per CDR3 protein. The sample has roughly 500,000 distinct CDR3 sequences, approximately 13% seen once; the top ten hold 8% to 10%. This clonotype was observed many times. The CDR3 runs 14 residues. The V and J ends lost 0 bases and 4 bases, in that order; junction bases with no gene match: 4. Germline CDR1 reads GTSNPN; CDR2 reads SVGIG (reference sequence). These data were also reused for a study on T cells in Graves' hyperthyroidism and ophthalmopathy.

The chain recombines TRBV30 with TRBJ1-2, with 8 bases aligning to TRBD1. The clonotype comes from a man aged 30 to 45 with Graves disease. The source was peripheral blood mononuclear cells (PBMCs), collected at new diagnosis, from a patient treated with antithyroid drugs. The CDR3 nucleotides are TGTGCCTGGAGTGTACAGGGGGTAACCTATGGCTACACCTTC. The encoded protein is CAWSVQGVTYGYTF.